Each of the 14 T cell receptor beta chains below was sequenced from the same sample in a study of blood T cell repertoires in COVID-19 (dated by TCRdb to the early 2020s). The protocol used for the library was the immunoSEQ multiplex PCR assay. Held by TCRdb, this immuneACCESS table contains in-frame sequences only and omits some clones. Under half of the omission traces to an unresolved V gene where checked; the cause of the rest is unknown. The sample table records under 250,000 clones; 89% of these occur just once. The ten largest clonotypes hold around 6% of the sample. The sequenced sample was peripheral blood. The receptors originated from a man in his sixties who had recovered from COVID-19.

This sequence joins TRBV4-2 and TRBJ2-4; TRBD2 matches at 9 bases. Germline CDR1 and CDR2: LGHNA and YNFKEQ. The CDR3 has 15 residues. Trimming at V came to 1 base and at J to 7 bases, leaving 5 bases not matched to a gene. The CDR3 DNA is TGTGCCAGCAGCCAAGGGCAGCTAGCGGGGAACATTCAGTACTTC. This translates into CASSQGQLAGNIQYF.

J is TRBJ1-1 and V is TRBV27, with D possibly matching TRBD1 (5 bases). The CDR3 length is 15 residues. The V end lost 2 bases, the J end lost 5 bases, and 15 bases lay between the germline ends. Germline V gives CDR1 MNHEY, CDR2 SMNVEV (reference sequence). The CDR3 nucleotides read TGTGCCAGCAGTTTACGGGGGACCGGGCGGACTGAAGCTTTCTTT. Protein sequence: CASSLRGTGRTEAFF.

The chain employs TRBV5-4 and TRBJ2-5, with D hard to call. Trimming pared 3 bases from V and 2 bases from J, leaving 2 bases between. Germline CDR1 reads SGHNT; CDR2 reads YYREEE (reference sequence). The CDR3 is 11 residues long. CDR3 coding DNA: TGTGCCAGCAGCTCTCAAGAGACCCAGTACTTC. Protein product: CASSSQETQYF. The full variable domain, rest sourced from reference TRBV5-4 and TRBJ2-5, is ETGVTQSPTHLIKTRGQQVTLRCSSQSGHNTVSWYQQALGQGPQFIFQYYREEENGRGNFPPRFSGLQFPNYSSELNVNALELDDSALYLCASSSQETQYFGPGTRLLVL.

The chain joins TRBV5-5 to TRBJ1-2, with TRBD1 identical over 10 bases. After removal of 0 bases from V and 6 bases from J, the junction contained 5 bases not matched to a gene. The V gene's germline CDR1 is SGHKS and CDR2 YYEKEE (reference sequence). CDR3 size: 15 residues. The CDR3 coding sequence is TGTGCCAGCAGCTTGGACTCCGGGACAGGGGATGGCTACACCTTC. The encoded protein is CASSLDSGTGDGYTF.

The chain uses TRBV11-2 and TRBJ1-2, with a weak D call TRBD1 (6 bases). The V gene lost 6 bases and the J gene lost 8 bases, with 16 bases spanning the gap. This CDR3 is built from 13 residues. In germline, CDR1 is SGHAT, CDR2 FQNNGV. CDR3 sequence (DNA): TGTGCCAGCAGTCTTGACAGGACGAGAGGCTACACCTTC. Translating gives CASSLDRTRGYTF.

V gene TRBV3-1 (or the pseudogene TRBV3-2) combines with J gene TRBJ1-1; 7 bases map to TRBD1. The V gene end was trimmed by 3 bases and the J gene end by 12 bases; junction bases not matched to a gene: 4. This CDR3 is 11 amino acids long. The germline V gene encodes CDR1 LGHDT and CDR2 YNNKEL (reference sequence). The CDR3 region is CASSQGTATFF. The DNA for the CDR3 is TGTGCCAGCAGCCAGGGGACAGCAACTTTCTTT.

This clone has a handful of counts. This chain uses TRBV19 with TRBJ1-1; D unresolved. This CDR3 comprises 14 residues. V lost 7 bases to trimming and J lost 0 bases, with 12 bases between them. The germline CDR1 and CDR2 sequences are LNHDA and SQIVND (reference sequence). CDR3 coding DNA: TGTGCCAGTATTATGCGGGGTATGAACACTGAAGCTTTCTTT. It yields the protein CASIMRGMNTEAFF.

The chain links TRBV11-2 to TRBJ1-3; weak D call: TRBD1 (5 bases). The CDR3 is 15 residues long. The V end lost 6 bases, the J end lost 0 bases, and 12 bases lay between the germline ends. Looked up from germline, CDR1 is SGHAT and CDR2 is FQNNGV. CDR3 in amino acids: CASSSRGGSGNTIYF. For the CDR3, the DNA is TGTGCCAGCAGTTCTCGGGGGGGCTCTGGAAACACCATATATTTT.

The CDR3 nucleotides read TGTGCCAGTACCTTAGGGGGGGTGAATCAGCCCCAGCATTTT. Amino acid sequence: CASTLGGVNQPQHF. J is TRBJ1-5 and V is TRBV19, with D perhaps matching TRBD1 (6 bases). In germline, CDR1 is LNHDA, CDR2 SQIVND (reference sequence). The CDR3 covers 14 residues. Deletions cut 7 bases from V and 4 bases from J, with 14 bases between.

The CDR3 loop reads CASKQGTNTGELFF. The DNA for the CDR3 is TGCGCCAGTAAACAGGGGACGAACACCGGGGAGCTGTTTTTT. The chain has TRBV5-1 and TRBJ2-2; 7 bases agree with TRBD1. This CDR3 comprises 14 residues. The germline V gene has CDR1 SGHRS and CDR2 YFSETQ. V lost 8 bases and J lost 0; bases outside the gene matches: 4.

The chain has TRBV15 and TRBJ1-2; D is undetermined. Trimming removed 2 bases at V and 1 base at J, with 17 bases between. The CDR3 runs to 17 residues. Per germline, CDR1 LNHNV and CDR2 YYDKDF (reference sequence). This chain's CDR3 is CATSRPVVASGNYGYTF. CDR3 DNA sequence: TGTGCCACCAGCAGACCCGTTGTAGCGAGCGGTAACTATGGCTACACCTTC.

The genes are TRBV7-2 and TRBJ1-5; D unresolved. The CDR3 loop spans 17 amino acids. Trimming removed 5 bases at V and 8 bases at J, with 25 bases between. In germline, CDR1 is SGHTA, CDR2 FQGNSA. This CDR3 reads CASSTPAGAGSVEPQHF. The DNA for the CDR3 is TGTGCCAGCAGCACACCCGCGGGAGCGGGGTCCGTTGAGCCCCAGCATTTT. Full variable domain (missing parts from reference TRBV7-2 and TRBJ1-5): GAGVSQSPSNKVTEKGKDVELRCDPISGHTALYWYRQSLGQGLEFLIYFQGNSAPDKSGLPSDRFSAERTGGSVSTLTIQRTQQEDSAVYLCASSTPAGAGSVEPQHFGDGTRLSIL.

The chain employs TRBV2 and TRBJ2-5, with TRBD2 as a possible D gene (6 bases). This CDR3 has 15 residues. V shed 7 bases and J shed 6 bases, with 21 bases lying between them. The germline gives CDR1 SNHLY, CDR2 FYNNEI. CDR3 sequence: CASITRGGNEKTQYF. The CDR3 coding sequence is TGTGCCAGCATTACAAGGGGCGGGAATGAAAAGACCCAGTACTTC.

This clone was observed a single time. The CDR3 coding sequence is TGTGCCGTGGACATGACTGGGACTGAAGCTTTCTTT. It codes for CAVDMTGTEAFF. V is TRBV7-9 and J is TRBJ1-1, with D possibly being TRBD1 (5 bases). Per germline, CDR1 SEHNR and CDR2 FQNEAQ (reference sequence). This CDR3 is 12 amino acids long. Trimming pared 11 bases from V and 5 bases from J, leaving 15 bases between.